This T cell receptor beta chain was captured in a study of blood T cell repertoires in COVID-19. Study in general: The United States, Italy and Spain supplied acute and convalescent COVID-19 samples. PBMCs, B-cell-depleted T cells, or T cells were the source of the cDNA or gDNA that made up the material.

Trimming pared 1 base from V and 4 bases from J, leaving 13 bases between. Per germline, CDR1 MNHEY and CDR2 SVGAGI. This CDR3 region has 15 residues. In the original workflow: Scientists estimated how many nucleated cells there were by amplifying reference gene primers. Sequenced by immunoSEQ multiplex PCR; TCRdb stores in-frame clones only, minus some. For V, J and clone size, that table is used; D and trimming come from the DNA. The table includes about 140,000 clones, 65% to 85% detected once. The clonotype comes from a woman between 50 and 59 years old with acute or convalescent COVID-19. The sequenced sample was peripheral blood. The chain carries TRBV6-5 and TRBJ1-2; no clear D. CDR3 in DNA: TGTGCCAGCAGTTACTTGGGGAGCCACCTCTATGGCTACACCTTC. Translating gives CASSYLGSHLYGYTF.